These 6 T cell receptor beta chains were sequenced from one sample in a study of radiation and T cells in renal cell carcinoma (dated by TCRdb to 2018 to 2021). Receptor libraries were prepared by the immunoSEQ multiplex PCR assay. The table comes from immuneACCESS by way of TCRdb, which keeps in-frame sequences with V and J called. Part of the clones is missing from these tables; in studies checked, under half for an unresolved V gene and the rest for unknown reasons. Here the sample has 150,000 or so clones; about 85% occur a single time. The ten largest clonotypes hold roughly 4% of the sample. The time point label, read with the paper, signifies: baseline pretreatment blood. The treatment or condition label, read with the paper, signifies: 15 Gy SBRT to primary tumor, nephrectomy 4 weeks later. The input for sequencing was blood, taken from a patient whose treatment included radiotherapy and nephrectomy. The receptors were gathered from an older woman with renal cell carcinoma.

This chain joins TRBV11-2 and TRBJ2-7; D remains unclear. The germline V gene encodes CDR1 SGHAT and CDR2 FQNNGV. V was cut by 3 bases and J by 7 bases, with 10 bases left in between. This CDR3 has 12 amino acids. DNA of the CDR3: TGTGCCAGCAGCTTTAGGACCCGAGAGCAGTACTTC. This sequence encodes CASSFRTREQYF.

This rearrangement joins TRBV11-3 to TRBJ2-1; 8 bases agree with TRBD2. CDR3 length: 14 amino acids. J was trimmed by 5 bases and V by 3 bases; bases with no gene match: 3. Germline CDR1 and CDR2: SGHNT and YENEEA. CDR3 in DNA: TGTGCCAGCAGCTTCCGGGGGGGCCACAATGAGCAGTTCTTC. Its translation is CASSFRGGHNEQFF.

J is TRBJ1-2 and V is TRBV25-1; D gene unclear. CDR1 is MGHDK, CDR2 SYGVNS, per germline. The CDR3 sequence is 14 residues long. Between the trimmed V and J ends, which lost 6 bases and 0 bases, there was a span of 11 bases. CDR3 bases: TGTGCCAGCAGGGACCCCGGGTCTAACTATGGCTACACCTTC. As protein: CASRDPGSNYGYTF.

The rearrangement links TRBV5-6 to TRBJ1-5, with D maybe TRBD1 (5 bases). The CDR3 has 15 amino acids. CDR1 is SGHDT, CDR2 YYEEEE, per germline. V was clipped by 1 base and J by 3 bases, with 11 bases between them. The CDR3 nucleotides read TGTGCCAGCAGCTTGAACAGGCTGTCCAATCAGCCCCAGCATTTT. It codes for CASSLNRLSNQPQHF.

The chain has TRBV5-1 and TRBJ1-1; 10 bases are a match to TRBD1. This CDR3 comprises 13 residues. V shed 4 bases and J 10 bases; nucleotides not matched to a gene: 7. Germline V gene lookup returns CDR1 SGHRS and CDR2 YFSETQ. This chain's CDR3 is CASSPGQGLVAFF. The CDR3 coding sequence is TGCGCCAGCAGCCCGGGACAGGGGTTGGTAGCTTTCTTT.

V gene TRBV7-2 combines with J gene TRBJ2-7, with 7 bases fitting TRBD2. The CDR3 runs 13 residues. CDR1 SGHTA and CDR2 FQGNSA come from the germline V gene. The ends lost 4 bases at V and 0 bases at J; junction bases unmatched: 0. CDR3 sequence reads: CASSSGGSYEQYF. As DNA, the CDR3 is TGTGCCAGCAGCTCGGGGGGCTCCTACGAGCAGTACTTC.